This record covers a single T cell receptor (beta chain). No cognate antigen has been identified for it. Qualities for individual bases were not recorded, and no much larger clone is one base off. The CDR3 regions of human TCRbeta chains were analyzed by immunosequencing. The authors' analysis ran thus. TCRs in the repertoires were compared against a reference library of SARS-CoV-2-specific TCRs that had been generated with the MIRA antigen-specificity platform. Breadth meant the fraction of unique TCRs that were SARS-CoV-2-associated, whereas depth meant the fraction of total T cells that were SARS-CoV-2-associated. Using the MIRA data, each spike-specific TCR was assigned both to the spike region to which the TCR was reactive and to a CD4 or CD8 class. Log10-transformed breadth and depth values were compared by one-way ANOVA with Sidak's multiple comparisons tests. TCRdb holds this immuneACCESS table with in-frame rearrangements only. Some clones are missing; in checked studies, unresolved V genes explain under half, and the rest has no known cause. Clonal size and the V and J genes are those of that table, whereas D and trimming came from the DNA. Recorded for this sample are about 120,000 clones; 91% of them occurred a single time. The top ten hold 5% to 6% of the sample.

This sample is part of a study of T cell responses to AZD1222 COVID-19 vaccine (dated by TCRdb to the early 2020s). Study-wide context: AZD1222 recipients with second doses at about 4 weeks or about 12 weeks were pooled, because spike-specific TCR depth and breadth did not differ between schedules. Trial participants were enrolled by age into subgroups of 18-55, 56-69 and 70-plus years, and roughly 150, 30 and 60 TCR-sequenced participants, respectively, were included in these subgroups. A total of about 230 trial participants underwent TCR sequencing, of whom approximately 210 received two doses of AZD1222 and about 25 received two doses of the MenACWY control vaccine.

Here is what the overall study found, with its caveats: After two AZD1222 doses, both the breadth and the depth of spike-specific TCRs were significantly higher than at day 0 and than in MenACWY recipients. Participants were mostly white British, with more females than males. The authors suggested clonal diversity may have been underestimated. Because no day 14 peak-response samples were available, repertoires were characterized only after the peak T cell response. CD4 TCRs associated with the vaccine covered the entire spike protein, and the dominant responses were in regions 160-218 and 743-854. Nearly half of unique spike-specific TCRs reportedly recognized epitopes outside regions mutated in the B.1.351 and B.1.1.7 variants. Conclusions about previously exposed vaccinees were limited because only a handful of AZD1222 recipients were SARS-CoV-2 seropositive at baseline. In the small 56-69-year group, the increase in depth fell short of significance, most likely because of low power.

The meaning of the sample's time point label: baseline before first vaccination. Vaccinee samples came from UK trials COV001 and COV002, including a single-blind randomized controlled phase 2/3 trial of AZD1222 (ChAdOx1 nCoV-19) in healthy adults. For TCRbeta chain sequencing, PBMC samples from trial participants were taken at day 0 and at day 28 after the second dose. The germline V gene sets CDR1 to SGHDT and CDR2 to YYEEEE. The CDR3 has 16 amino acids, counting the end cysteine and phenylalanine. The CDR3 DNA has 48 bases and is translated from base 1. V and J lose 0 bases and 7 bases, and a span of 20 bases separates them.

The source is an adult in good health. The sample in question was peripheral blood, obtained on day 0 of AZD1222 vaccination. The sequence is built from TRBV5-6 and TRBJ2-7; the D gene is possibly TRBD1 or TRBD2, with 5 bases matching each. This receptor carries the CDR3 CASSLGYRMGTGEQYF. DNA sequence: TGTGCCAGCAGCTTGGGGTACAGGATGGGCACGGGGGAGCAGTACTTC.